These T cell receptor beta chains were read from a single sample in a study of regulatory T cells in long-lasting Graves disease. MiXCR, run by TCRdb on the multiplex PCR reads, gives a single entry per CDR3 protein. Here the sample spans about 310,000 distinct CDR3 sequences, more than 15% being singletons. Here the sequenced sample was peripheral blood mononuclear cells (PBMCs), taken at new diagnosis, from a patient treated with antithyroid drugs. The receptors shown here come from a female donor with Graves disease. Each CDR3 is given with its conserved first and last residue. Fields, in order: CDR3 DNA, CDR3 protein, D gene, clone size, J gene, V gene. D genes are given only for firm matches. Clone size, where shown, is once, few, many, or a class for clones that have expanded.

DNA: TGTGCCAGCAGCTTAGGGACTACCTATTACTACAATGAGCAGTTCTTC
CDR3: CASSLGTTYYYNEQFF
D: NA
size: many
J: TRBJ2-1
V: TRBV7-9

DNA: TGTGCCACCAGCAGAGGTAGCGGGGGGGCGACAGATACGCAGTATTTT
CDR3: CATSRGSGGATDTQYF
D: TRBD2
size: NA
J: TRBJ2-3
V: TRBV15

DNA: TGTGCCTGGGCTAGCGGGTACAATGAGCAGTTCTTC
CDR3: CAWASGYNEQFF
D: TRBD2
size: NA
J: TRBJ2-1
V: TRBV30

DNA: TGTGCCAGCAGTTATCGACTAGAACTAAATGAGCAGTTCTTC
CDR3: CASSYRLELNEQFF
D: NA
size: NA
J: TRBJ2-1
V: TRBV12-3/TRBV12-4

DNA: TGTGCTAGTGGTCCCACTATAGCGGGAGGGCCACATACGCAGTATTTT
CDR3: CASGPTIAGGPHTQYF
D: TRBD2
size: NA
J: TRBJ2-3
V: TRBV12-5

DNA: TGTGCCAGCAGCTTAGCTTTTACTAACTATGGCTACACCTTC
CDR3: CASSLAFTNYGYTF
D: NA
size: many
J: TRBJ1-2
V: TRBV7-8

DNA: TGTGCCAGCAGTTTAGACGCTAGAAACACCATATATTTT
CDR3: CASSLDARNTIYF
D: NA
size: NA
J: TRBJ1-3
V: TRBV28

DNA: TGTGCCAGCAGCGCCAGCGGGACAGGGCGCTATGGCTACACCTTC
CDR3: CASSASGTGRYGYTF
D: TRBD1
size: NA
J: TRBJ1-2
V: TRBV2

DNA: TGTGCCAGCAGCTTGGCCGGGGTAGCGCGACCCGGGGAGCTGTTTTTT
CDR3: CASSLAGVARPGELFF
D: NA
size: many
J: TRBJ2-2
V: TRBV5-4

DNA: TGTGCCAGCAGTTTGGGACTTTCGAGGGAGCAGTTCTTC
CDR3: CASSLGLSREQFF
D: NA
size: NA
J: TRBJ2-1
V: TRBV27

DNA: TGTGCCAGCAGTGAGATCCGCGAGCAGTACTTC
CDR3: CASSEIREQYF
D: NA
size: few
J: TRBJ2-7
V: TRBV6-1

DNA: TGTGCCAGCAGTTGGGACATTCGGCAGGGGGCCAACGTCCTGACTTTC
CDR3: CASSWDIRQGANVLTF
D: NA
size: many
J: TRBJ2-6
V: TRBV27

DNA: TGTGCCAGCAGCCGGACTAGCGGGAGAGCCTACAATGAGCAGTTCTTC
CDR3: CASSRTSGRAYNEQFF
D: TRBD2
size: many
J: TRBJ2-1
V: TRBV11-2

DNA: TGTGCCAGCAGTCCGAGGGGCAGGGAAGAGACCCAGTACTTC
CDR3: CASSPRGREETQYF
D: NA
size: many
J: TRBJ2-5
V: TRBV12-3/TRBV12-4

DNA: TGTGCCATCGGCAGTCCGGGCGGGAAGGGTGAGCAGTTCTTC
CDR3: CAIGSPGGKGEQFF
D: NA
size: many
J: TRBJ2-1
V: TRBV10-3

DNA: TGTGCCAGCAGCTTAGATCTGAATAGCGGCTACGAGCAGTACTTC
CDR3: CASSLDLNSGYEQYF
D: NA
size: few
J: TRBJ2-7
V: TRBV7-6

DNA: TGCAGTGCTCCCGGCGGGCAGGCCCCTTGGCATACGCAGTATTTT
CDR3: CSAPGGQAPWHTQYF
D: NA
size: many
J: TRBJ2-3
V: TRBV20-1

DNA: TGTGCCTGGACATGGGGGAACACCGGGGAGCTGTTTTTT
CDR3: CAWTWGNTGELFF
D: NA
size: many
J: TRBJ2-2
V: TRBV30

DNA: TGCAGTGCTACCGGGACAACTGCAACTAATGAAAAACTGTTTTTT
CDR3: CSATGTTATNEKLFF
D: NA
size: NA
J: TRBJ1-4
V: TRBV20-1

DNA: TGTGCCAGCTCGACAGGGGGGCCGGGACGACAGTTCTTC
CDR3: CASSTGGPGRQFF
D: TRBD1
size: many
J: TRBJ2-1
V: TRBV18

DNA: TGTGCCAGCAGCCAAGATCGTACCCAGGGCCGAACTGAAGCTTTCTTT
CDR3: CASSQDRTQGRTEAFF
D: NA
size: many
J: TRBJ1-1
V: TRBV14

DNA: TGTGCCAGCAGTTACTCGGACGGGGGCAGGACTGAAGCTTTCTTT
CDR3: CASSYSDGGRTEAFF
D: NA
size: NA
J: TRBJ1-1
V: TRBV6-5

DNA: TGTGCCAGCAGCTTCCCAGGTCACGAGACCCAGTACTTC
CDR3: CASSFPGHETQYF
D: NA
size: many
J: TRBJ2-5
V: TRBV7-6

DNA: TGTGCCAGCAGCCCTAGCGGGAGAATAGATACGCAGTATTTT
CDR3: CASSPSGRIDTQYF
D: TRBD2
size: many
J: TRBJ2-3
V: TRBV12-3/TRBV12-4

DNA: TGTGCCAGCCGCCGGGACATAGGTCGCTTCAACGAGCAGTACTTC
CDR3: CASRRDIGRFNEQYF
D: NA
size: many
J: TRBJ2-7
V: TRBV2

DNA: TGTGCCAGTAGTATTAAAGGGGGCGCGGGTGCTTTCTTT
CDR3: CASSIKGGAGAFF
D: TRBD1
size: many
J: TRBJ1-1
V: TRBV19

DNA: TGTGCCAGCCAGGACCCGAACACTGAAGCTTTCTTT
CDR3: CASQDPNTEAFF
D: NA
size: many
J: TRBJ1-1
V: TRBV6-1

DNA: TGCAGTGCTAGGCGGGGGCTGTATGAGCAGTTCTTC
CDR3: CSARRGLYEQFF
D: NA
size: many
J: TRBJ2-1
V: TRBV20-1

DNA: TGTGCCAGCAGCACGAGAGGACAGCCTAATTCACCCCTCCACTTT
CDR3: CASSTRGQPNSPLHF
D: NA
size: many
J: TRBJ1-6
V: TRBV9

DNA: TGTGCCACCAGGTCCTGGACGAACACTGAAGCTTTCTTT
CDR3: CATRSWTNTEAFF
D: NA
size: many
J: TRBJ1-1
V: TRBV28

DNA: TGCGCCAGCAGCTTGGGGCTGCGACGGGATGGCTACACCTTC
CDR3: CASSLGLRRDGYTF
D: NA
size: many
J: TRBJ1-2
V: TRBV5-1

DNA: TGTGCCAGCAGCTCTCGACAGGGCTCTGGGGCCAACGTCCTGACTTTC
CDR3: CASSSRQGSGANVLTF
D: TRBD1
size: NA
J: TRBJ2-6
V: TRBV27

DNA: TGTGCCAGCAGTTGGGGACAGTCGAACACTGAAGCTTTCTTT
CDR3: CASSWGQSNTEAFF
D: TRBD1
size: many
J: TRBJ1-1
V: TRBV6-2/TRBV6-3

DNA: TGTGCCAGTAGGCCGAAGGGATACAATGAGCAGTTCTTC
CDR3: CASRPKGYNEQFF
D: NA
size: many
J: TRBJ2-1
V: TRBV19

DNA: TGTGCCAGCAGCCGGGACAGGGCTGGTGGCTACACCTTC
CDR3: CASSRDRAGGYTF
D: TRBD1
size: few
J: TRBJ1-2
V: TRBV5-6

DNA: TGTGCCAGTAGTGTGACTAGCGGGAGCGGTGTTGAGCAGTTCTTC
CDR3: CASSVTSGSGVEQFF
D: TRBD2
size: many
J: TRBJ2-1
V: TRBV19

DNA: TGTGCCAGCAGTATACAAAAGTGGACTGATTGGGGATACAATGAGCAGTTCTTC
CDR3: CASSIQKWTDWGYNEQFF
D: NA
size: many
J: TRBJ2-1
V: TRBV28

DNA: TGTGCCAGTAGTCGCACTAGTGGGGGGATTAGCTCCTACAATGAGCAGTTCTTC
CDR3: CASSRTSGGISSYNEQFF
D: NA
size: NA
J: TRBJ2-1
V: TRBV19

DNA: TGTGCCAGCAGACTAGGAGTCGGGGAGACCCAGTACTTC
CDR3: CASRLGVGETQYF
D: NA
size: many
J: TRBJ2-5
V: TRBV11-2

DNA: TGTGCCAGCAGCTTGGTCGGGGAAGGAGTATCAGATACGCAGTATTTT
CDR3: CASSLVGEGVSDTQYF
D: NA
size: NA
J: TRBJ2-3
V: TRBV5-6

DNA: TGTGCCAGCAGTTCCGCCCTTGGCGGGAGGTCCCCCTGGGAGACCCAGTACTTC
CDR3: CASSSALGGRSPWETQYF
D: TRBD2
size: few
J: TRBJ2-5
V: TRBV2

DNA: TGTGCCAGCAGTTACCAGGCAGGGTACGATCGTGGCTACACCTTC
CDR3: CASSYQAGYDRGYTF
D: NA
size: few
J: TRBJ1-2
V: TRBV6-5

DNA: TGTGCCAGCAGTCAGACAAGGTTCAGCTCCTACAATGAGCAGTTCTTC
CDR3: CASSQTRFSSYNEQFF
D: NA
size: few
J: TRBJ2-1
V: TRBV27

DNA: TGCGCCAGCAGCCAAGATACAGGGGGGATGACTCGCGAGCAGTACTTC
CDR3: CASSQDTGGMTREQYF
D: TRBD1
size: many
J: TRBJ2-7
V: TRBV4-1

DNA: TGTGCCAGCAGTTTTAGCGGGAGCCGGTACAATGAGCAGTTCTTC
CDR3: CASSFSGSRYNEQFF
D: TRBD2
size: many
J: TRBJ2-1
V: TRBV12-3/TRBV12-4

DNA: TGTGCCAGCGAACTAGCGGGAGGGGGAGAGACCCAGTACTTC
CDR3: CASELAGGGETQYF
D: TRBD2
size: many
J: TRBJ2-5
V: TRBV2

DNA: TGTGCCAGCAGTCGGGATACGCAGTATTTT
CDR3: CASSRDTQYF
D: NA
size: many
J: TRBJ2-3
V: TRBV12-3/TRBV12-4

DNA: TGTGCCAGCACCCGGGGACGTCTAAGAGCTTTCTTT
CDR3: CASTRGRLRAFF
D: NA
size: many
J: TRBJ1-1
V: TRBV12-3/TRBV12-4

DNA: TGTGCCAGCAGCGTAGCATGGGGGGCGGGAGAGACCCAGTACTTC
CDR3: CASSVAWGAGETQYF
D: NA
size: many
J: TRBJ2-5
V: TRBV9

DNA: TGTGCCAGCTCACGCTACAGGGATCAAGAGACCCAGTACTTC
CDR3: CASSRYRDQETQYF
D: NA
size: few
J: TRBJ2-5
V: TRBV18

DNA: TGTGCCAGCAGCCCACAGACTAGCGGGAGAACCTACGAGCAGTACTTC
CDR3: CASSPQTSGRTYEQYF
D: TRBD2
size: NA
J: TRBJ2-7
V: TRBV6-1